This T cell receptor (beta chain) is from a study of technical replicates of blood from a few donors. CDR3 length equals 13 residues. V lost 1 base, J lost 8 bases, and 12 bases lay in between. Germline V lookup: CDR1 SGHRS, CDR2 YFSETQ. This clone appeared once. Clones were read by immunoSEQ multiplex PCR, and TCRdb kept only the in-frame ones, dropping some. The sample records tens of thousands of clones, 75% to 95% being singletons. The sequenced material came from T cells isolated from PBMCs. The receptor's source is a human donor in good health. Some clones in this sample may be carry-over from other donors' samples. V and J are TRBV5-1 and TRBJ1-2; no definite D call. The CDR3 bases are TGCGCCAGCAGCTTGTTCAACAGAGACGGCTACACCTTC. Translating it yields CASSLFNRDGYTF.